The 26 T cell receptor beta chains in this list originate from one sample, sequenced in a study of T-cell memory formation after mild COVID-19. Using its own MiXCR run on the 5' RACE reads, TCRdb lists one record per CDR3 protein. The sample has some 2,500 distinct CDR3 sequences, 70% to 85% seen once. Sequenced input: PBMCs or a T cell subset sorted from them (not recorded which). All receptors come from an adult who had mild COVID-19 (a few samples of this study predate the infection). Cell type and time point are not known.

The chain has TRBV5-1 and TRBJ2-1; the D gene is possibly TRBD1 (5 bases). The V end was cut by 1 base, the J end by 9 bases, with 14 bases between. Germline CDR1 reads SGHRS; CDR2 reads YFSETQ. The CDR3 is 14 amino acids. The chain's CDR3 is CASSLSQVDGEQFF. CDR3 coding DNA: TGCGCCAGCAGCTTGTCACAGGTGGACGGTGAGCAGTTCTTC.

The rearrangement links TRBV6-6 to TRBJ2-6; possible D gene TRBD1, 6 bases. V lost 5 bases and J lost 0, with 20 bases in between. Germline CDR1 and CDR2: MNHNY and SVGAGI (reference sequence). CDR3 length: 19 amino acids. CDR3 bases: TGTGCCAGCAGTGGGAGAGGGGGTCAGCTTCTCTCTGGGGCCAACGTCCTGACTTTC. This encodes CASSGRGGQLLSGANVLTF.

This clonotype counts as medium-sized. The chain has TRBV5-5 and TRBJ1-2; D call uncertain. The CDR3 loop spans 12 amino acids. Trimming pared 2 bases from V and 4 bases from J, leaving 6 bases between. CDR1 is SGHKS and CDR2 is YYEKEE in the germline V gene (reference sequence). The CDR3: CASSFGIYGYTF. For the CDR3, the DNA is TGTGCCAGCAGCTTTGGAATCTATGGCTACACCTTC.

This clonotype showed up just a few times. V is TRBV7-9 and J is TRBJ2-7, with D maybe TRBD1 (5 bases). CDR1 is SEHNR and CDR2 is FQNEAQ in the germline V gene (reference sequence). The CDR3 has 14 amino acids. The V end lost 1 base, the J end lost 4 bases, and 11 bases lay between the germline ends. CDR3 loop: CASSLGPGRYEQYF. DNA for the CDR3: TGTGCCAGCAGCTTAGGCCCAGGGCGTTACGAGCAGTACTTC.

CDR3: CASSLFREQYF. CDR3 bases: TGCGCCAGCAGCTTGTTTCGCGAGCAGTACTTC. This chain uses TRBV5-1 with TRBJ2-7, with D unclear. CDR1 is SGHRS, CDR2 YFSETQ, per germline. V shed 1 base and J shed 6 bases, with 5 bases lying between them. CDR3 length: 11 amino acids.

The J gene is TRBJ2-3, the V gene TRBV7-9; maybe TRBD2 (5 bases). The CDR3 sequence is 12 residues long. From germline, CDR1 is SEHNR and CDR2 FQNEAQ (reference sequence). V lost 1 base and J lost 7, with 6 bases in between. CDR3 sequence reads: CASSLGRYTQYF. The CDR3 coding sequence is TGTGCCAGCAGCTTAGGGAGGTATACGCAGTATTTT.

By its share, this clonotype is large (0.1 to 1%). This chain connects TRBV13 to TRBJ1-5, with a tentative D call TRBD1 (6 bases). V lost 5 bases and J lost 6, with 11 bases in between. Germline V gene lookup returns CDR1 PRHDT and CDR2 FYEKMQ (reference sequence). This CDR3 region has 13 residues. The CDR3, as DNA: TGTGCCAGCAGCGCTGGGGGCAGTCAGCCCCAGCATTTT. Translation: CASSAGGSQPQHF.

The chain links TRBV7-9 to TRBJ2-3; D ambiguous. This CDR3 spans 16 amino acids. Trimming took 5 bases from V and 0 from J, leaving 15 bases between them. Germline V gene lookup returns CDR1 SEHNR and CDR2 FQNEAQ (reference sequence). The CDR3 protein is CASSPRLAESTDTQYF. For the CDR3, the DNA is TGTGCCAGCAGCCCTAGACTGGCGGAAAGCACAGATACGCAGTATTTT.

V is TRBV2 and J is TRBJ2-7; D may be TRBD1 (5 bases). V lost 6 bases, J lost 13 bases, and 16 bases lay in between. The CDR3 sequence is 11 residues long. Germline-derived CDR1 and CDR2 are SNHLY and FYNNEI. CDR3 in amino acids: CASSPPGAGYF. As DNA, the CDR3 is TGTGCCAGCAGCCCTCCTGGGGCAGGTTACTTC.

This clonotype is large (0.1 to 1%) by share. The J gene is TRBJ1-1, the V gene TRBV7-9, with D tentatively TRBD1 (5 bases). Trimming stripped 0 bases from V and 5 bases from J, with 10 bases between. This CDR3 is built from 14 residues. Per the germline V gene, CDR1 is SEHNR and CDR2 is FQNEAQ (reference sequence). CDR3 sequence: CASSLAGVGTEAFF. CDR3 in DNA: TGTGCCAGCAGCTTAGCGGGGGTTGGAACTGAAGCTTTCTTT.

The genes are TRBV5-1 and TRBJ2-1; 7 bases are a match to TRBD1. The CDR3 is 14 residues long. With 4 bases clipped from V and 3 bases from J, the junction kept 4 bases outside the gene matches. Looked up from germline, CDR1 is SGHRS and CDR2 is YFSETQ. CDR3 region: CASSRQGDYNEQFF. DNA for the CDR3: TGCGCCAGCAGCAGACAGGGCGACTACAATGAGCAGTTCTTC.

The chain is built from TRBV3-1 and TRBJ1-1; no clear D gene. This CDR3 is 14 amino acids long. Germline V gene sequence: CDR1 LGHDT, CDR2 YNNKEL (reference sequence). Trimming left V 1 base short and J 0 bases short, with 6 bases between. This CDR3 reads CASSQAGVNTEAFF. The CDR3 nucleotides read TGTGCCAGCAGCCAAGCTGGAGTGAACACTGAAGCTTTCTTT.

The chain recombines TRBV9 with TRBJ2-7, with D possibly TRBD1 on 6 matching bases. From germline, CDR1 is SGDLS and CDR2 YYNGEE. This CDR3 has 15 amino acids. The V and J ends lost 0 bases and 4 bases respectively, with 14 bases between them. This chain's CDR3 is CASSVEPSRGYEQYF. The CDR3 nucleotides are TGTGCCAGCAGCGTAGAGCCCTCCAGGGGATACGAGCAGTACTTC.

The sample holds one count of this clonotype. The rearrangement joins TRBV12-3 or TRBV12-4 to TRBJ1-1; 8 nucleotides align to TRBD1. V shed 6 bases, J shed 1 base, and the junction held 7 bases outside the gene matches. There are 15 residues in the CDR3. The CDR3 sequence: CASRPGQGGNTEAFF. CDR3 DNA: TGTGCCAGCAGACCCGGACAGGGAGGGAACACTGAAGCTTTCTTT.

The chain uses TRBV18 and TRBJ1-2; 7 positions match TRBD1. CDR3 length equals 13 residues. CDR1 and CDR2 from the germline V gene are KGHSH and LQKENI. V dropped 0 bases and J dropped 6; count of bases not matched to a gene: 1. CDR3 in amino acids: CASSPPGGDGYTF. In DNA form, the CDR3 reads TGTGCCAGCTCACCACCAGGGGGCGATGGCTACACCTTC.

By its share, this clonotype is large. V usage is TRBV30 and J usage is TRBJ2-5; D unclear. This CDR3 spans 13 amino acids. Germline CDR1 is GTSNPN and CDR2 is SVGIG (reference sequence). V lost 0 bases and J lost 5, with 10 bases in between. The CDR3 here is CAWSVPGGETQYF. CDR3 DNA: TGTGCCTGGAGTGTACCCGGTGGGGAGACCCAGTACTTC. Complete variable domain (other parts from reference TRBV30 and TRBJ2-5): SQTIHQWPATLVQPVGSPLSLECTVEGTSNPNLYWYRQAAGRGLQLLFYSVGIGQISSEVPQNLSASRPQDRQFILSSKKLLLSDSGFYLCAWSVPGGETQYFGPGTRLLVL.

This clonotype is large (0.1 to 1%) by share. The gene calls are TRBV29-1 and TRBJ2-7; possibly TRBD1 for D (6 bases). Germline assignment: CDR1 SQVTM and CDR2 ANQGSEA. CDR3 length: 11 amino acids. Trimming removed 4 bases at V and 5 bases at J, with 9 bases between. As DNA, the CDR3 is TGCAGCGTTGGGGGGCCAGACGAGCAGTACTTC. This encodes CSVGGPDEQYF.

The genes are TRBV12-3 or TRBV12-4 and TRBJ1-1; no clear D gene. Trimming stripped 1 base from V and 6 bases from J, with 12 bases between. The CDR3 sequence is 14 residues long. In nucleotides, the CDR3 is TGTGCCAGCAGTTTAGGGGTAGACGGCGCTGAAGCTTTCTTT. It codes for CASSLGVDGAEAFF.

The chain carries TRBV29-1 and TRBJ2-7; D is unresolved. V lost 0 bases to trimming and J lost 0 bases, with 12 bases between them. The CDR3 contains 15 residues. Germline V gene sequence: CDR1 SQVTM, CDR2 ANQGSEA. CDR3 nucleotide sequence: TGCAGCGTTGAAGATGGGCTCAGGAGCTCCTACGAGCAGTACTTC. Protein: CSVEDGLRSSYEQYF.

The chain joins TRBV7-9 to TRBJ2-7, with TRBD1 matching 7 bases. V lost 0 bases to trimming and J lost 1 base; unmatched junction nucleotides: 3. The CDR3 consists of 15 residues. Germline V CDR1 and CDR2: SEHNR, FQNEAQ (reference sequence). The CDR3 region has the DNA TGTGCCAGCAGCTTAGCAGGGGGCGAATCCTACGAGCAGTACTTC. Translation: CASSLAGGESYEQYF.

This chain connects TRBV11-2 to TRBJ2-7, with no clear D. The CDR3 has 15 amino acids. Germline values: CDR1 SGHAT, CDR2 FQNNGV. V was pared by 0 bases and J by 0 bases, with 9 bases between. The CDR3 DNA sequence: TGTGCCAGCAGCTTAGACCCGGGCACCTCCTACGAGCAGTACTTC. Protein product: CASSLDPGTSYEQYF.

The chain employs TRBV12-3 or TRBV12-4 and TRBJ2-1; D is tentatively TRBD1 or TRBD2 (5 bases each). V was pared by 3 bases and J by 8 bases, with 17 bases between. The length of the CDR3 is 15 residues. The CDR3 DNA reads TGTGCCAGCAGTTTGCTCGGGATAGTAGGGGATGAGCAGTTCTTC. Protein product: CASSLLGIVGDEQFF.

This chain connects TRBV6-1 to TRBJ1-2; D remains unclear. CDR1 is MNHNS and CDR2 is SASEGT in the germline V gene. This CDR3 is 12 amino acids long. The V and J ends lost 8 bases and 4 bases respectively, with 11 bases between them. CDR3 sequence (DNA): TGTGCCAGCTCCAGCCCTTTCTATGGCTACACCTTC. This sequence encodes CASSSPFYGYTF.

The chain is built from TRBV19 and TRBJ2-5; possible D gene TRBD2, 6 bases. The V gene's germline CDR1 is LNHDA and CDR2 SQIVND (reference sequence). V was pared by 7 bases and J by 1 base, with 16 bases between. The CDR3 has 15 residues. The CDR3 coding sequence is TGTGCCAGTAAAGATGGAGGAGGGATCCAAGAGACCCAGTACTTC. It specifies CASKDGGGIQETQYF.

Judged by abundance, this clonotype is large. The V call is TRBV2, the J call TRBJ2-7; 9 bases are shared with TRBD1. V lost 5 bases to trimming and J lost 1 base; unmatched junction nucleotides: 6. CDR3 length: 15 amino acids. Per the germline V gene, CDR1 is SNHLY and CDR2 is FYNNEI. CDR3 residues: CASSLPGQGSYEQYF. CDR3 sequence (DNA): TGTGCCAGCAGTCTACCGGGACAGGGTTCCTACGAGCAGTACTTC.

The gene calls are TRBV5-1 and TRBJ2-3; maybe TRBD2 (7 bases). V lost 2 bases to trimming and J lost 2 bases, with 9 bases between them. The length of the CDR3 is 14 residues. CDR1 and CDR2 from the germline V gene are SGHRS and YFSETQ. This CDR3 is CASSFGGLTDTQYF. CDR3 nucleotides: TGCGCCAGCAGCTTCGGGGGGCTCACAGATACGCAGTATTTT.